Presented here are 25 T cell receptor beta chains from one specimen sequenced in a study of blood T cells in healthy people across ages (dated by TCRdb to the mid-2010s). Library prep was done by 5' RACE. Reads for this sample came from an Illumina HiSeq 2500. A second PCR of about 7 to 12 cycles was performed with a sample-barcoded 5' primer and a J-beta primer mix. TCRdb passed the public sequencing reads through fastp at Q25 and MiXCR, retaining productive beta sequences. CDR3 protein sequences are deduplicated, and each keeps its most common genes and DNA. The table for this sample lists more than 800,000 distinct CDR3 sequences; under 30% of them were counted only once. Of the sample, roughly 17% is held by the ten largest clones. Sequenced sample: blood. Receptor source: a woman older than 75 in good health.

The V and J genes are TRBV5-1 and TRBJ2-7; D is ambiguous. The germline V and J ends were trimmed by 3 bases and 3 bases, with 19 bases remaining between them. This CDR3 is 16 amino acids long. CDR1 is SGHRS and CDR2 is YFSETQ in the germline V gene. The chain's CDR3 is CASSSTESHGGYEQYF. DNA for the CDR3: TGCGCCAGCAGCTCAACTGAGAGCCACGGCGGCTACGAGCAGTACTTC. The full variable domain, in which reference TRBV5-1 and TRBJ2-7 provide the parts outside the CDR3, is KAGVTQTPRYLIKTRGQQVTLSCSPISGHRSVSWYQQTPGQGLQFLFEYFSETQRNKGNFPGRFSGRQFSNSRSEMNVSTLELGDSALYLCASSSTESHGGYEQYFGPGTRLTVT.

This clonotype showed up many times. In nucleotides, the CDR3 is TGTGCCAGCAGCTTCTCCGCGGGGGGCCAAGAGACCCAGTACTTC. Its translation: CASSFSAGGQETQYF. This chain connects TRBV7-2 to TRBJ2-5; 8 nucleotides agree with TRBD2. Germline V lookup: CDR1 SGHTA, CDR2 FQGNSA. The CDR3 is 15 amino acids. The V and J ends lost 3 bases and 1 base, in that order; junction bases with no gene match: 4.

Notes on this clonotype: A much larger clone lies one base from this, so it may be a read error. V gene TRBV4-2 combines with J gene TRBJ1-2, with D perhaps matching TRBD1 (5 bases). The CDR3 extends over 13 amino acids. Per germline, CDR1 LGHNA and CDR2 YNFKEQ. Trimming removed 3 bases from V and 12 bases from J, with 17 bases in between. The CDR3 region is CASSHPGVQGHTF. In DNA form, the CDR3 reads TGTGCCAGCAGCCACCCCGGTGTTCAGGGCCACACCTTC.

This clonotype occurred many times. The J gene is TRBJ2-3, the V gene TRBV7-8; 9 nucleotides match TRBD1. This CDR3 has 18 residues. Unmatched junction bases numbered 8, after V lost 1 base and J lost 0 bases. CDR1 is SGHVS and CDR2 is FQNEAQ in the germline V gene. The chain's CDR3 is CASSLGWGQGSSTDTQYF. The CDR3 coding sequence is TGTGCCAGCAGCTTAGGATGGGGACAGGGATCTAGCACAGATACGCAGTATTTT.

A word on this clonotype: The junction departs from germline at one end; a sequencing error may be responsible. V and J are TRBV5-4 and TRBJ2-6; D is perhaps TRBD1 (8 bases). The CDR3 is 15 residues long. CDR1 and CDR2 (germline): SGHNT, YYREEE (reference sequence). CDR3 sequence reads: CASSFGQGGSNVRTF. Here the CDR3 DNA reads TGTGCCAGCAGCTTTGGACAGGGAGGGTCCAACGTCCGGACTTTC.

This clonotype was seen ten or more times. This sequence joins TRBV6-5 and TRBJ1-5, with 8 bases fitting TRBD1. CDR3 length equals 14 residues. From germline, CDR1 is MNHEY and CDR2 SVGAGI. V was pared by 5 bases and J by 6 bases, with 6 bases of the junction left unmatched. CDR3 sequence: CASSRRQGTQPQHF. CDR3 nucleotides: TGTGCCAGCAGTAGACGACAGGGGACTCAGCCCCAGCATTTT.

This rearrangement joins TRBV7-2 to TRBJ1-1, with 7 bases identical to TRBD1. Germline V gives CDR1 SGHTA, CDR2 FQGNSA. J lost 9 bases, V lost 5 bases, and 12 bases had no gene match. The CDR3 runs to 14 residues. The DNA of the CDR3 is TGTGCCAGCAGCCGACAGGGTTCTTGGGCTAAAGCTTTCTTT. Encoded protein: CASSRQGSWAKAFF. Using reference TRBV7-2 and TRBJ1-1 for the parts outside the CDR3, the full variable domain is GAGVSQSPSNKVTEKGKDVELRCDPISGHTALYWYRQSLGQGLEFLIYFQGNSAPDKSGLPSDRFSAERTGGSVSTLTIQRTQQEDSAVYLCASSRQGSWAKAFFGQGTRLTVV.

The chain combines TRBV7-2 with TRBJ2-7; tentatively, D is TRBD2 (5 bases). This CDR3 spans 14 amino acids. Germline V gene sequence: CDR1 SGHTA, CDR2 FQGNSA. With 5 bases removed from V and 1 base from J, the gap between germline ends came to 12 bases. CDR3 region: CASSMGVTSYEQYF. In DNA, the CDR3 is TGTGCCAGCAGCATGGGAGTGACTTCCTACGAGCAGTACTTC. Complete variable domain (other parts from reference TRBV7-2 and TRBJ2-7): GAGVSQSPSNKVTEKGKDVELRCDPISGHTALYWYRQSLGQGLEFLIYFQGNSAPDKSGLPSDRFSAERTGGSVSTLTIQRTQQEDSAVYLCASSMGVTSYEQYFGPGTRLTVT.

This clonotype has just a few counts. A much larger clone differs from this one at a single base, so this may be a read error. The chain carries TRBV5-6 and TRBJ2-7; D is undetermined. Germline values: CDR1 SGHDT, CDR2 YYEEEE. The CDR3 has 13 amino acids. With 0 bases removed from V and 7 bases from J, the gap between germline ends came to 11 bases. CDR3 protein: CASSLATINEQYF. The DNA of the CDR3 is TGTGCCAGCAGCTTGGCGACCATCAATGAGCAGTACTTC.

This clonotype was counted only a few times. The V gene is TRBV11-1, the J gene TRBJ1-1, with 7 bases that match TRBD1. Germline V gene data show CDR1 as SGHAT and CDR2 as FQDESV (reference sequence). V lost 2 bases, J lost 13 bases, and 10 bases stayed unmatched. The CDR3 is made up of 13 amino acids. The CDR3 DNA reads as TGTGCCAGCAGCTTAAAGGACAGGCTGAAAGGTTTCTTT. This gives the protein CASSLKDRLKGFF.

This clonotype has more than one count but fewer than ten. The chain is built from TRBV15 and TRBJ1-5; weak D call: TRBD1 (5 bases). Trimming took off 1 base at V and 1 base at J, with 8 bases between the two ends. The CDR3 loop spans 15 amino acids. Germline-derived CDR1 and CDR2 are LNHNV and YYDKDF (reference sequence). Here the CDR3 reads CATSRGWDSNQPQHF. CDR3 bases: TGTGCCACCAGCAGAGGGTGGGACAGCAATCAGCCCCAGCATTTT.

The V gene is TRBV29-1, the J gene TRBJ2-1, with TRBD2 as a possible D gene (5 bases). The CDR3 extends over 14 amino acids. V was pared by 8 bases and J by 0 bases, with 14 bases between. Germline lookup yields CDR1 SQVTM and CDR2 ANQGSEA. The CDR3 spells CSSGLETSYNEQFF. The CDR3 coding sequence is TGCAGCTCAGGACTCGAGACCTCCTACAATGAGCAGTTCTTC.

This clonotype came up a few times. The genes are TRBV14 and TRBJ2-3, with D possibly being TRBD1 (6 bases). This CDR3 spans 16 amino acids. CDR1 is SGHDN and CDR2 is FVKESK in the germline V gene. The V end lost 0 bases, the J end lost 2 bases, and 12 bases lay between the germline ends. CDR3 residues: CASSQEVGAPTDTQYF. DNA of the CDR3: TGTGCCAGCAGCCAAGAAGTGGGGGCCCCCACAGATACGCAGTATTTT.

This clonotype was picked up many times. The V call is TRBV6-6, the J call TRBJ1-6; D is unresolved. The CDR3 consists of 12 residues. Germline loops: CDR1 MNHNY, CDR2 SVGAGI (reference sequence). Trimming pared 4 bases from V and 5 bases from J, leaving 3 bases between. CDR3 amino acids: CASSSHNSPLHF. DNA of the CDR3: TGTGCCAGCAGTTCCCATAATTCACCCCTCCACTTT.

This clonotype was recorded only once. This chain connects TRBV29-1 to TRBJ2-1; 9 bases align to TRBD1. Losses at the gene ends were 2 bases for V and 5 bases for J; bases not matched to a gene: 7. The CDR3 has 15 residues. Germline V gives CDR1 SQVTM, CDR2 ANQGSEA. The CDR3 sequence is CSVEYRDRDDNEQFF. The CDR3 coding sequence is TGCAGCGTTGAATACCGGGACAGGGATGACAATGAGCAGTTCTTC.

As regards this clonotype: A much larger clone is a single base away; this may be a read error. The chain couples TRBV20-1 to TRBJ2-3, with D perhaps matching TRBD2 (6 bases). This CDR3 has 15 residues. Germline lookup yields CDR1 DFQATT and CDR2 SNEGSKA (reference sequence). V lost 6 bases and J 0 bases, leaving 16 bases between the germline ends. The CDR3 here is CSAVWCSGSTDTQYF. CDR3 DNA: TGCAGTGCCGTTTGGTGTAGCGGCAGCACAGATACGCAGTATTTT.

This clonotype was observed many times. This chain uses TRBV6-5 with TRBJ2-1, with 8 bases matching TRBD2. CDR1 is MNHEY, CDR2 SVGAGI, per germline. The CDR3 consists of 16 residues. V trimming: 0 bases; J trimming: 7 bases; junction bases outside the gene matches: 8. The CDR3 DNA reads as TGTGCCAGCAGTTACTCCACTAGCGGCCTTAGGAATGAGCAGTTCTTC. The encoded protein is CASSYSTSGLRNEQFF.

Many counts were recorded for this clonotype. The rearrangement joins TRBV4-3 to TRBJ2-3; 9 bases line up with TRBD2. Per germline, CDR1 LGHNA and CDR2 YSLEER. Losses at the gene ends were 5 bases for V and 2 bases for J; bases not matched to a gene: 8. CDR3 length: 16 amino acids. CDR3 DNA sequence: TGCGCCAGCAGCTCCTTCAGCGGGGGGAACACAGATACGCAGTATTTT. Encoded protein: CASSSFSGGNTDTQYF.

This clonotype was recorded many times. The chain links TRBV20-1 to TRBJ1-5; D is unresolved. Germline V gene data show CDR1 as DFQATT and CDR2 as SNEGSKA (reference sequence). This CDR3 is 12 amino acids long. Trimming cost V 1 base and J 7 bases, with 8 bases left between them. CDR3 in amino acids: CSARVGDQPQHF. As DNA, the CDR3 is TGCAGTGCTAGAGTCGGCGACCAGCCCCAGCATTTT.

This chain links TRBV7-8 with TRBJ2-7; 11 bases fit TRBD2. CDR3 length: 14 amino acids. From germline, CDR1 is SGHVS and CDR2 FQNEAQ. Unmatched junction bases numbered 9, after V lost 7 bases and J lost 7 bases. Written as DNA, the CDR3 is TGTGCCAGCACTACTAGCGGGAGTTGGAGTGAGCAGTACTTC. Translating it yields CASTTSGSWSEQYF.

This clonotype was seen ten or more times. The rearrangement uses TRBV20-1 and TRBJ2-3; 11 bases align to TRBD2. This CDR3 has 15 residues. The junction had 4 bases not matched to a gene; V was cut back by 3 bases and J by 2 bases. Germline loops: CDR1 DFQATT, CDR2 SNEGSKA (reference sequence). DNA of the CDR3: TGCAGTGCTAGCCCTAGCGGGGGGCCCACAGATACGCAGTATTTT. Its translation: CSASPSGGPTDTQYF.

Concerning this clonotype: A read error may be the cause here, since a much bigger clone is one base away. The rearrangement joins TRBV11-2 to TRBJ2-1; perhaps TRBD2 as D (6 bases). CDR3 length equals 13 residues. Trimming pared 7 bases from V and 5 bases from J, leaving 12 bases between. The V gene's germline CDR1 is SGHAT and CDR2 FQNNGV. The CDR3 sequence: CASKGPGDNEQFF. The CDR3 DNA reads as TGTGCCAGCAAAGGACCGGGGGACAATGAGCAGTTCTTC.

This clonotype occurred many times. The J gene is TRBJ2-1, the V gene TRBV20-1; no clear D. Trimming took 5 bases from V and 0 from J, leaving 11 bases between them. The CDR3 extends over 14 amino acids. Germline CDR1 reads DFQATT; CDR2 reads SNEGSKA (reference sequence). In DNA form, the CDR3 reads TGCAGTGCTTTAAAACCTAGCTCCTACAATGAGCAGTTCTTC. This translates into CSALKPSSYNEQFF.

This clonotype appeared a few times. V is TRBV20-1 and J is TRBJ1-1; D call uncertain. The V end lost 3 bases, the J end lost 4 bases, and 15 bases lay between the germline ends. From germline, CDR1 is DFQATT and CDR2 SNEGSKA (reference sequence). This CDR3 has 14 amino acids. The CDR3 DNA reads as TGCAGTGCTAGTGGTAATGCAGGCGGCACTGAAGCTTTCTTT. It is translated as CSASGNAGGTEAFF.

Remarks on this clonotype: A read error is possible here, since a much larger clone lies one base away. The chain links TRBV7-2 to TRBJ1-2; D possibly corresponds to TRBD1 (5 bases). V was pared by 7 bases and J by 7 bases, with 19 bases between. The CDR3 is 14 amino acids. Germline loops: CDR1 SGHTA, CDR2 FQGNSA. CDR3 amino acids: CASTKGDGTRGYTF. The CDR3 nucleotides read TGTGCCAGCACCAAAGGAGACGGGACTCGTGGCTACACCTTC. Full variable domain (missing parts from reference TRBV7-2 and TRBJ1-2): GAGVSQSPSNKVTEKGKDVELRCDPISGHTALYWYRQSLGQGLEFLIYFQGNSAPDKSGLPSDRFSAERTGGSVSTLTIQRTQQEDSAVYLCASTKGDGTRGYTFGSGTRLTVV.